These T cell receptor beta chains were read from a single sample in a study of regulatory T cells. Assay used: immunoSEQ multiplex PCR; TCRdb lists only in-frame clones, some missing. The profile shows about 18,000 clones, more than 85% of them singletons. The sample consisted of CD8+ T cells sorted from blood. The source of these receptors is a person under 30 with CD3G deficiency. CDR3s include the opening cysteine and the closing phenylalanine or tryptophan. A D gene is named only where the DNA matches it firmly. Size is stated for part of the rows, as once, few or many counts, or as a class when the clone is expanded.

j_gene,abundance,d_gene,v_gene,CDR3aa,CDR3nt
TRBJ2-1,medium-sized,TRBD2,TRBV28,CASSPTLGLAAEQFF,TGTGCCAGCAGTCCGACCCTTGGACTAGCTGCTGAGCAGTTCTTC
TRBJ2-7,-,-,TRBV27,CASSLSSRYEQYF,TGTGCCAGCAGTTTATCGTCACGTTACGAGCAGTACTTC
TRBJ1-2,-,-,TRBV20-1,CSAPYGYTF,TGCAGTGCTCCGTATGGCTACACCTTC
TRBJ2-7,-,-,TRBV4-1,CASSQDRGENYEQYF,TGCGCCAGCAGCCAAGATCGAGGAGAGAACTACGAGCAGTACTTC
TRBJ2-7,-,-,TRBV4-3,CASSQASKEGEQYF,TGCGCCAGCAGCCAAGCGAGTAAAGAGGGCGAGCAGTACTTC
TRBJ2-1,once,-,TRBV4-1,CASSLIGTPIYNEQFF,TGCGCCAGCAGCCTAATCGGGACTCCAATCTACAATGAGCAGTTCTTC
TRBJ2-2,-,-,TRBV7-6,CASSFEGDTGELFF,TGTGCCAGCAGCTTTGAGGGGGACACCGGGGAGCTGTTTTTT
TRBJ1-1,-,-,TRBV4-1,CASSPAPGFAEAFF,TGCGCCAGCAGCCCCGCGCCCGGGTTTGCTGAAGCTTTCTTT
TRBJ2-7,-,TRBD2,TRBV4-3,CASSQSTGLAPYEQYF,TGCGCCAGCAGCCAATCCACCGGACTAGCTCCCTACGAGCAGTACTTC
TRBJ2-1,-,-,TRBV7-9,CASSPRLENEQFF,TGTGCCAGCAGCCCAAGACTCGAAAATGAGCAGTTCTTC
TRBJ2-1,-,TRBD2,TRBV10-2,CASSVSLAGKFEFF,TGCGCCAGCAGTGTGTCGCTAGCGGGGAAATTCGAGTTCTTC
TRBJ2-6,-,-,TRBV27,CASSLSGANVLTF,TGTGCCAGCAGTTTGTCCGGGGCCAACGTCCTGACTTTC
TRBJ2-5,-,-,TRBV10-1,CASSETGLEGTQYF,TGCGCCAGCAGTGAGACGGGCCTCGAGGGGACCCAGTACTTC
TRBJ2-5,-,TRBD1,TRBV7-8,CASSSPQGQETQYF,TGTGCCAGCAGCTCTCCACAGGGGCAAGAGACCCAGTACTTC
TRBJ2-7,-,-,TRBV7-9,CAGSRQTSYEQYF,TGTGCCGGCTCGAGACAGACCTCCTACGAGCAGTACTTC
TRBJ2-2,once,-,TRBV7-6,CASRFRESGITGELFF,TGTGCCAGCAGATTTAGGGAGAGCGGCATCACCGGGGAGCTGTTTTTT
TRBJ2-1,-,TRBD2,TRBV19,CASSTYHSGSSYNEQFF,TGTGCCAGTAGTACTTACCATAGCGGGAGCTCCTACAATGAGCAGTTCTTC